This entry is about one T cell receptor beta chain. Its antigen is as yet unknown. CDR3 length: 12 amino acids. In germline, CDR1 is SGHAT, CDR2 FQNNGV. V gave up 6 bases and J gave up 3 bases, with 9 bases separating them. Profiled with immunoSEQ multiplex PCR; TCRdb holds only in-frame clones, not every one. Of roughly 2.6 million clones in the sample, about 92% were seen once. This specimen belongs to a study of shared clonotypes between healthy human individuals. Study-wide results and caveats: Collection of samples was limited to blood; tissue repertoires likely differ.

The sequence came from a man in his late teens or twenties in good health. The V gene is TRBV11-2, the J gene TRBJ2-7; D not certain. Input material: naive CD4+ T cells sorted from blood. Subset given: CD45RA+ positively selected. The chain's CDR3 is CASRWTGYEQYF. The CDR3 DNA reads as TGTGCCAGCAGATGGACGGGCTACGAGCAGTACTTC.